The source of this TCR beta chain is a study of shared clonotypes between healthy human individuals. Study-wide findings and caveats: Some clonotypes were shared by all four sorted-subset donors, while others were not shared. The non-shared ones had lower generation probabilities than the shared ones.

Sequencing used immunoSEQ multiplex PCR; TCRdb keeps in-frame clones, though not all of them. The data show 330,000 or so clones, less than 85% seen once. Worth noting for this clone: The antigen remains unidentified.

Per the germline V gene, CDR1 is MGHRA and CDR2 is YSYEKL. V shed 2 bases and J shed 4 bases, with 9 bases lying between them. This CDR3 contains 14 residues. The source of this sequence is a man aged 25-45 years in good health. Specimen: memory CD4+ T cells sorted from blood. Regarding subset: CD45RA-negative fraction. The chain combines TRBV4-1 with TRBJ1-5, with D unresolved. In nucleotides, the CDR3 is TGCGCCAGCAGCCAATCAGGTCGGAATCAGCCCCAGCATTTT. Its protein product is CASSQSGRNQPQHF.